Presented here are 17 T cell receptor beta chains from one specimen sequenced in a study of shared clonotypes between healthy human individuals. Only in-frame clones appear in the TCRdb table, and some are missing; sequencing was by immunoSEQ multiplex PCR. The table has about a million clones, about 72% seen once. Sequencing input: memory CD4+ T cells from PBMCs. The subset is: CD45RA-negative fraction. These receptors were obtained from a man younger than 35 in good health. Some clones in this sample may be carry-over from other donors' samples.

The genes are TRBV7-8 and TRBJ2-7; D might be TRBD2 (6 bases). The V and J ends lost 5 bases and 6 bases respectively, with 11 bases between them. This CDR3 spans 12 amino acids. Germline-derived CDR1 and CDR2 are SGHVS and FQNEAQ. The CDR3 loop reads CASSLAGPEQYF. In nucleotides, the CDR3 is TGTGCCAGCAGCCTCGCGGGACCCGAGCAGTACTTC.

A single count supports this clone. This sequence joins TRBV10-3 and TRBJ2-5; maybe TRBD2 (5 bases). CDR1 ENHRY and CDR2 SYGVKD come from the germline V gene. CDR3 length equals 15 residues. The V end lost 6 bases, the J end lost 3 bases, and 17 bases lay between the germline ends. The CDR3, as DNA: TGTGCCATCAGGAGAGAGGGCTCCAAGGAAGAGACCCAGTACTTC. Protein product: CAIRREGSKEETQYF.

This sequence joins TRBV19 and TRBJ2-1; the match to TRBD2 covers 9 bases. Germline CDR1 reads LNHDA; CDR2 reads SQIVND (reference sequence). CDR3 length equals 16 residues. V lost 4 bases and J lost 3; bases outside the gene matches: 7. The CDR3 coding sequence is TGTGCCAGTAGTAGGGGGTTAGCGGGAGTCTACAATGAGCAGTTCTTC. It yields the protein CASSRGLAGVYNEQFF. Using reference TRBV19 and TRBJ2-1 for the parts outside the CDR3, the full variable domain is DGGITQSPKYLFRKEGQNVTLSCEQNLNHDAMYWYRQDPGQGLRLIYYSQIVNDFQKGDIAEGYSVSREKKESFPLTVTSAQKNPTAFYLCASSRGLAGVYNEQFFGPGTRLTVL.

In this sample, this clone turned up a few times. V and J are TRBV9 and TRBJ2-3; 16 positions match TRBD2. The CDR3 totals 18 residues. V lost 5 bases and J lost 4; bases outside the gene matches: 10. CDR1 and CDR2 from the germline V gene are SGDLS and YYNGEE. CDR3 nucleotides: TGTGCCAGCAGTCACGGGGGACTAGCGGGAGGGTTGTCAGATACGCAGTATTTT. Protein: CASSHGGLAGGLSDTQYF.

The chain is built from TRBV5-1 and TRBJ2-5, with D possibly called TRBD1 or TRBD2 (5 bases each). V dropped 4 bases and J dropped 5 bases, with 18 bases sitting between them. The germline CDR1 and CDR2 sequences are SGHRS and YFSETQ. The CDR3 length is 15 residues. CDR3 nucleotide sequence: TGCGCCAGCAGCCCAAGGACGGGACCGCGGGAGACCCAGTACTTC. Translated: CASSPRTGPRETQYF.

The chain links TRBV5-4 to TRBJ2-1; no definite D call. Trimming left V 1 base short and J 2 bases short, with 4 bases between. The CDR3 totals 13 residues. From germline, CDR1 is SGHNT and CDR2 YYREEE (reference sequence). The CDR3 nucleotides read TGTGCCAGCAGCTTGAGGGCCTACAATGAGCAGTTCTTC. It yields the protein CASSLRAYNEQFF.

The chain carries TRBV6-1 and TRBJ2-2; D is unclear. The length of the CDR3 is 14 residues. V was cut by 6 bases and J by 7 bases, with 15 bases left in between. Germline CDR1 and CDR2: MNHNS and SASEGT. CDR3 sequence (DNA): TGTGCCAGCAGCCCCATGGGTAACTACGGGGAGCTGTTTTTT. It codes for CASSPMGNYGELFF.

Note on this clone: This sample includes further DNA sequences coding for the same CDR3. V usage is TRBV2 and J usage is TRBJ1-2; tentative D call: TRBD1 (5 bases). The CDR3 totals 12 residues. V was shortened by 9 bases and J by 1 base, with 9 bases between the two germline ends. In germline, CDR1 is SNHLY, CDR2 FYNNEI. CDR3 sequence reads: CASGDRNYGYTF. In DNA form, the CDR3 reads TGTGCCAGTGGGGACCGTAACTATGGCTACACCTTC.

The chain links TRBV11-2 to TRBJ2-2, with a possible D match to TRBD2 (5 bases). This CDR3 spans 18 amino acids. Germline values: CDR1 SGHAT, CDR2 FQNNGV. V was shortened by 4 bases and J by 1 base, with 19 bases between the two germline ends. CDR3 loop: CASSSLGIGRKNTGELFF. The CDR3 DNA is TGTGCCAGCAGCTCCCTCGGGATAGGACGGAAGAACACCGGGGAGCTGTTTTTT.

V and J are TRBV6-1 and TRBJ2-3; D not resolved. The V gene lost 8 bases and the J gene lost 3 bases, with 18 bases spanning the gap. This CDR3 contains 15 residues. Germline V gives CDR1 MNHNS, CDR2 SASEGT. The CDR3 here is CASAAWSGITDTQYF. Here the CDR3 DNA reads TGTGCCAGCGCGGCTTGGTCTGGTATTACAGATACGCAGTATTTT.

This clone occurred a few times. The chain carries TRBV5-5 and TRBJ1-5; 9 positions agree with TRBD1. The J segment lost 7 bases and the V segment lost 0 bases, leaving 11 bases of the junction unmatched. Germline CDR1 SGHKS, CDR2 YYEKEE (reference sequence). The CDR3 is 17 residues long. Here the CDR3 reads CASSLVLGQGFGQPQHF. CDR3 nucleotide sequence: TGTGCCAGCAGCTTGGTTTTGGGACAGGGATTTGGCCAGCCCCAGCATTTT.

The V and J genes are TRBV29-1 and TRBJ2-2, with 7 bases matching TRBD2. The CDR3 length is 14 residues. The trim removed 7 bases at V and 6 bases at J, leaving 11 bases unmatched. Germline loops: CDR1 SQVTM, CDR2 ANQGSEA. The CDR3 DNA follows: TGCAGCGCCGCGGGACTACTCTCGGCCGGGGAGCTGTTTTTT. Encoded protein: CSAAGLLSAGELFF.

The gene calls are TRBV30 and TRBJ2-3; D possibly matches TRBD1 or TRBD2 (7 bases each). The CDR3 contains 15 residues. CDR1 and CDR2 from the germline V gene are GTSNPN and SVGIG (reference sequence). Trimming removed 0 bases at V and 3 bases at J, with 13 bases between. The CDR3 reads CAWSVGQGGTDTQYF. Written as DNA, the CDR3 is TGTGCCTGGAGTGTAGGGCAGGGGGGGACAGATACGCAGTATTTT.

The chain combines TRBV9 with TRBJ2-3; D might be TRBD1 or TRBD2, each matching 5 bases. Between the trimmed V and J ends, which lost 4 bases and 3 bases, there was a span of 24 bases. Germline values: CDR1 SGDLS, CDR2 YYNGEE. The CDR3 loop spans 18 amino acids. The CDR3 nucleotides read TGTGCCAGCAGCACGTCCCCAAACACCGGGACCGGGACAGATACGCAGTATTTT. Translated: CASSTSPNTGTGTDTQYF.

This sequence joins TRBV4-1 and TRBJ1-3, with D unresolved. The CDR3 consists of 16 residues. Germline values: CDR1 MGHRA, CDR2 YSYEKL. Trimming removed 1 base at V and 4 bases at J, with 14 bases between. CDR3: CASSQVHAQGGNTIYF. The CDR3 coding sequence is TGCGCCAGCAGCCAAGTCCACGCCCAAGGGGGAAACACCATATATTTT.

As to this clone: This could be a read error, since a much larger clone is one nucleotide away. V is TRBV5-8 and J is TRBJ2-7; 9 bases fit TRBD2. Germline V CDR1 and CDR2: SGHTS, YDEGEE. This CDR3 comprises 15 residues. The CDR3 is CASNLGLAGIYEQYF. DNA for the CDR3: TGTGCCAGCAACTTGGGGCTAGCGGGAATCTACGAGCAGTACTTC. Looking up the rest from reference TRBV5-8 and TRBJ2-7 gives the full variable domain: EAGVTQSPTHLIKTRGQQATLRCSPISGHTSVYWYQQALGLGLQFLLWYDEGEERNRGNFPPRFSGRQFPNYSSELNVNALELEDSALYLCASNLGLAGIYEQYFGPGTRLTVT.

In DNA, the CDR3 is TGTGCCAGCAAAAAAACCGGGCAGGGGGGGATGAACACTGAAGCTTTCTTT. Translation gives CASKKTGQGGMNTEAFF. This sequence joins TRBV28 and TRBJ1-1; TRBD1 matches 7 bases. The CDR3 loop spans 17 amino acids. After removal of 7 bases from V and 0 bases from J, the junction contained 14 bases not matched to a gene. Germline CDR1 MDHEN, CDR2 SYDVKM.